These T cell receptor beta chains were read from a single sample in a study of response to subunit inactivated influenza vaccine. TCRdb passed the RT-PCR reads through MiXCR, listing each CDR3 protein once. Among approximately 490,000 distinct CDR3 sequences listed, 6% to 9% were seen once. The sequenced sample was PBMCs from blood, obtained about 23 months after vaccination. These receptors originate from a man aged 50 to 69 who received an inactivated influenza vaccine. Each CDR3 is given with its conserved first and last residue. Fields, in order: V gene, clone size, J gene, D gene, CDR3 DNA, CDR3 protein. The D gene is left open where the match is weak. Size values are once, few and many counts, or a class for expanded clones, and some rows have none.

v_gene: TRBV2; abundance: many; j_gene: TRBJ2-7; d_gene: TRBD1; CDR3nt: TGTGCCAGCAGTGTATTAGGACAGGATTACGAGCAGTACTTC; CDR3aa: CASSVLGQDYEQYF
v_gene: TRBV29-1; abundance: many; j_gene: TRBJ1-4; d_gene: TRBD1; CDR3nt: TGCAGCGTCATGACAGGGGGTAATGAAAAACTGTTTTTT; CDR3aa: CSVMTGGNEKLFF
v_gene: TRBV7-9; abundance: few; j_gene: TRBJ1-4; d_gene: -; CDR3nt: TGTGCCAGCAGTCCCAGACGGGCAACTAATGAAAAACTGTTTTTT; CDR3aa: CASSPRRATNEKLFF
v_gene: TRBV5-1; abundance: few; j_gene: TRBJ1-2; d_gene: -; CDR3nt: TGCGCCAGCAGCTTGGATTATGGGTCGAACTATGGCTACACCTTC; CDR3aa: CASSLDYGSNYGYTF
v_gene: TRBV28; abundance: few; j_gene: TRBJ2-7; d_gene: -; CDR3nt: TGTGCCAGCAGTTCAGGCGGGACACCTTCCTACGAGCAGTACTTC; CDR3aa: CASSSGGTPSYEQYF
v_gene: TRBV6-1; abundance: many; j_gene: TRBJ2-1; d_gene: TRBD2; CDR3nt: TGTGCCAGCAGTGCCGGGACTAGCGGGGAGTTCTCCTACAATGAGCAGTTCTTC; CDR3aa: CASSAGTSGEFSYNEQFF
v_gene: TRBV7-2; abundance: many; j_gene: TRBJ1-5; d_gene: TRBD1; CDR3nt: TGTGCCAGCAGTCGACAGGGGGGTGGCAATCAGCCCCAGCATTTT; CDR3aa: CASSRQGGGNQPQHF
v_gene: TRBV30; abundance: -; j_gene: TRBJ2-3; d_gene: -; CDR3nt: TGTGCCTGGAGTCACCTAAGCCATCCCACAGATACGCAGTATTTT; CDR3aa: CAWSHLSHPTDTQYF
v_gene: TRBV12-3/TRBV12-4; abundance: many; j_gene: TRBJ1-2; d_gene: -; CDR3nt: TGTGCCAGCACTGGGCCCTATGGCTACACCTTC; CDR3aa: CASTGPYGYTF
v_gene: TRBV5-1; abundance: -; j_gene: TRBJ1-3; d_gene: -; CDR3nt: TGCGCCAGCAGCTTGGAAGGAAACACCATATATTTT; CDR3aa: CASSLEGNTIYF
v_gene: TRBV20-1; abundance: -; j_gene: TRBJ2-7; d_gene: -; CDR3nt: TGCAGTGCAGATTTAAAGCGAGGCATCCACGAGCAGTACTTC; CDR3aa: CSADLKRGIHEQYF
v_gene: TRBV5-1; abundance: many; j_gene: TRBJ2-2; d_gene: TRBD1; CDR3nt: TGCGCCAGCAGCCCCTGGGACAGGGGTCCCGGGGAGCTGTTTTTT; CDR3aa: CASSPWDRGPGELFF
v_gene: TRBV29-1; abundance: few; j_gene: TRBJ2-7; d_gene: TRBD1; CDR3nt: TGCAGCGTTGAGAAGTTTACGGCAGGGGGCTCCGAGCAGTACTTC; CDR3aa: CSVEKFTAGGSEQYF
v_gene: TRBV12-3/TRBV12-4; abundance: many; j_gene: TRBJ2-5; d_gene: -; CDR3nt: TGTGCCAGCAGTTTCGCTTCGTACCTCCAAGAGACCCAGTACTTC; CDR3aa: CASSFASYLQETQYF
v_gene: TRBV19; abundance: -; j_gene: TRBJ1-5; d_gene: TRBD1; CDR3nt: TGTGCCAGTAGTATTTTGGGACAGGGACGCAATCAGCCCCAGCATTTT; CDR3aa: CASSILGQGRNQPQHF
v_gene: TRBV20-1; abundance: many; j_gene: TRBJ2-7; d_gene: -; CDR3nt: TGCAGTGCTAGAGACAGGTCCTACGAGCAGTACTTC; CDR3aa: CSARDRSYEQYF
v_gene: TRBV24-1; abundance: -; j_gene: TRBJ2-2; d_gene: TRBD2; CDR3nt: TGTGCCACCAGTGATCTGACCCGGGGGGCCGGGGAGCTGTTTTTT; CDR3aa: CATSDLTRGAGELFF
v_gene: TRBV7-9; abundance: -; j_gene: TRBJ1-1; d_gene: -; CDR3nt: TGTGCCAGCAGCTTGTCGGGGGCTGAAGCTTTCTTT; CDR3aa: CASSLSGAEAFF
v_gene: TRBV5-1; abundance: few; j_gene: TRBJ2-3; d_gene: -; CDR3nt: TGCGCCAGCAGCAGACAGACAGAAACTAGCACAGATACGCAGTATTTT; CDR3aa: CASSRQTETSTDTQYF
v_gene: TRBV5-5; abundance: many; j_gene: TRBJ2-5; d_gene: -; CDR3nt: TGTGCCAGCAGCTTGACAGGGTACCAAGAGACCCAGTACTTC; CDR3aa: CASSLTGYQETQYF
v_gene: TRBV20-1; abundance: -; j_gene: TRBJ2-3; d_gene: -; CDR3nt: TGCAGTGCGCCTGGGGTGTGGAGCACAGATACGCAGTATTTT; CDR3aa: CSAPGVWSTDTQYF
v_gene: TRBV12-3/TRBV12-4; abundance: -; j_gene: TRBJ1-1; d_gene: -; CDR3nt: TGTGCCAGCAGTCCCGCTTATATGTCAGCCTACTCCACTGAAGCTTTCTTT; CDR3aa: CASSPAYMSAYSTEAFF
v_gene: TRBV27; abundance: -; j_gene: TRBJ2-1; d_gene: -; CDR3nt: TGTGCCAGCAGTCCGTCAGGTATCTCCTACAATGAGCAGTTCTTC; CDR3aa: CASSPSGISYNEQFF
v_gene: TRBV20-1; abundance: -; j_gene: TRBJ2-7; d_gene: -; CDR3nt: TGCAGTGCTTTACTAGCCTACGAGCAGTACTTC; CDR3aa: CSALLAYEQYF
v_gene: TRBV4-3; abundance: -; j_gene: TRBJ2-5; d_gene: TRBD2; CDR3nt: TGCGCCAGCAGCCAAGTTTTCAGCGGGAAAGAGACCCAGTACTTC; CDR3aa: CASSQVFSGKETQYF
v_gene: TRBV2; abundance: few; j_gene: TRBJ1-2; d_gene: -; CDR3nt: TGTGCCAGCACCATTTTCTATGGCTACACCTTC; CDR3aa: CASTIFYGYTF
v_gene: TRBV18; abundance: many; j_gene: TRBJ2-2; d_gene: -; CDR3nt: TGTGCCAGCTCGCCGAACACGGGAACCGGGGAGCTGTTTTTT; CDR3aa: CASSPNTGTGELFF
v_gene: TRBV29-1; abundance: many; j_gene: TRBJ2-1; d_gene: -; CDR3nt: TGCAGCGTTGAAATCAAGGCGGTTTACAATGAGCAGTTCTTC; CDR3aa: CSVEIKAVYNEQFF
v_gene: TRBV6-5; abundance: few; j_gene: TRBJ2-5; d_gene: -; CDR3nt: TGTGCCAGCAGTTACTCGGAGTCTTTGGGGTACCAAGAGACCCAGTACTTC; CDR3aa: CASSYSESLGYQETQYF
v_gene: TRBV4-3; abundance: -; j_gene: TRBJ2-1; d_gene: TRBD2; CDR3nt: TGCGCCAGCAGCCCTCTAGCGGGGTCGACCTACAATGAGCAGTTCTTC; CDR3aa: CASSPLAGSTYNEQFF
v_gene: TRBV7-8; abundance: few; j_gene: TRBJ1-6; d_gene: TRBD1; CDR3nt: TGTGCCAGCACCGGACAGGGTGCTAATTCACCCCTCCACTTT; CDR3aa: CASTGQGANSPLHF
v_gene: TRBV28; abundance: many; j_gene: TRBJ2-4; d_gene: -; CDR3nt: TGTGCCAGCAGCTCCTACAGGGTTATTCAGTACTTC; CDR3aa: CASSSYRVIQYF
v_gene: TRBV5-5; abundance: once; j_gene: TRBJ1-1; d_gene: -; CDR3nt: TGTGCCAGCAGCTTAGAGTGGGGAGGCGGCACTGAAGCTTTCTTT; CDR3aa: CASSLEWGGGTEAFF
v_gene: TRBV7-9; abundance: -; j_gene: TRBJ2-3; d_gene: -; CDR3nt: TGTGCCAGCAGCTCAGGGTCCAGGGATACGCAGTATTTT; CDR3aa: CASSSGSRDTQYF
v_gene: TRBV9; abundance: many; j_gene: TRBJ2-2; d_gene: TRBD2; CDR3nt: TGTGCCAGCAGCGTGGGGACTATGAACACCGGGGAGCTGTTTTTT; CDR3aa: CASSVGTMNTGELFF
v_gene: TRBV5-1; abundance: many; j_gene: TRBJ2-1; d_gene: -; CDR3nt: TGCGCCAGCAGCTCTGGTACCTACAATGAGCAGTTCTTC; CDR3aa: CASSSGTYNEQFF
v_gene: TRBV28; abundance: many; j_gene: TRBJ1-6; d_gene: -; CDR3nt: TGTGCCAGCAGTTTATCACCGACAGCACCCCTCCACTTT; CDR3aa: CASSLSPTAPLHF
v_gene: TRBV10-3; abundance: many; j_gene: TRBJ2-7; d_gene: -; CDR3nt: TGTGCCATCAGTGATGGAGGCAGGACCTACGAGCAGTACTTC; CDR3aa: CAISDGGRTYEQYF
v_gene: TRBV11-3; abundance: few; j_gene: TRBJ2-5; d_gene: -; CDR3nt: TGTGCCAGCCGGTACACAGGACCTCAAGAGACCCAGTACTTC; CDR3aa: CASRYTGPQETQYF
v_gene: TRBV12-3/TRBV12-4; abundance: -; j_gene: TRBJ2-7; d_gene: -; CDR3nt: TGTGCCAGCAGTTTACGGGAGCGGTACGAGGAGTACTTC; CDR3aa: CASSLRERYEEYF
v_gene: TRBV4-1; abundance: few; j_gene: TRBJ1-5; d_gene: -; CDR3nt: TGCGCCAGCAGCCCCCTTCCAATCGAGCGCAATCAGCCCCAGCATTTT; CDR3aa: CASSPLPIERNQPQHF
v_gene: TRBV9; abundance: few; j_gene: TRBJ2-1; d_gene: -; CDR3nt: TGTGCCAGCAGCCCTACAGGGGAGGCAAGGAATGAGCAGTTCTTC; CDR3aa: CASSPTGEARNEQFF
v_gene: TRBV3-1; abundance: few; j_gene: TRBJ2-5; d_gene: -; CDR3nt: TGTGCCAGCAGCCAGACAGGAAAAGAGACCCAGTACTTC; CDR3aa: CASSQTGKETQYF
v_gene: TRBV24-1; abundance: many; j_gene: TRBJ2-1; d_gene: TRBD2; CDR3nt: TGTGCCACCAGTGACCCAACTAGCGGGACCACATACAATGAGCAGTTCTTC; CDR3aa: CATSDPTSGTTYNEQFF
v_gene: TRBV5-1; abundance: many; j_gene: TRBJ2-7; d_gene: TRBD1; CDR3nt: TGCGCCAGCCAGACGGGACAGGCTTACGAGCAGTACTTC; CDR3aa: CASQTGQAYEQYF
v_gene: TRBV5-1; abundance: few; j_gene: TRBJ2-1; d_gene: -; CDR3nt: TGCGCCAGCAGCTCAAACCCCACCACCTACAATGAGCAGTTCTTC; CDR3aa: CASSSNPTTYNEQFF
v_gene: TRBV9; abundance: many; j_gene: TRBJ2-7; d_gene: -; CDR3nt: TGTGCCAGCAGCGCTCGGGACACAAGATCCTACGAGCAGTACTTC; CDR3aa: CASSARDTRSYEQYF
v_gene: TRBV7-2; abundance: few; j_gene: TRBJ2-3; d_gene: TRBD2; CDR3nt: TGTGCCAGCAGCTCCGGGGGGACTAGCGGGAGTCGAACGCAGTATTTT; CDR3aa: CASSSGGTSGSRTQYF
v_gene: TRBV4-2; abundance: few; j_gene: TRBJ2-1; d_gene: -; CDR3nt: TGTGCCAGCAATATAGAGGACACGGGGGCCTACAATGAGCAGTTCTTC; CDR3aa: CASNIEDTGAYNEQFF
v_gene: TRBV28; abundance: many; j_gene: TRBJ2-7; d_gene: -; CDR3nt: TGTGCCAGCAGTTTTGGACTCCCTGTAAGTGGGGCCGAGCAGTACTTC; CDR3aa: CASSFGLPVSGAEQYF
v_gene: TRBV5-1; abundance: many; j_gene: TRBJ2-2; d_gene: -; CDR3nt: TGCGCCAGCAGCTTGGAATCCGTCACCGGGGAGCTGTTTTTT; CDR3aa: CASSLESVTGELFF
v_gene: TRBV7-9; abundance: -; j_gene: TRBJ1-1; d_gene: -; CDR3nt: TGTGCCAGCAGCTTAGAAAACTCCGGGACTGGTGGAGCTTTCTTT; CDR3aa: CASSLENSGTGGAFF
v_gene: TRBV12-3/TRBV12-4; abundance: -; j_gene: TRBJ2-2; d_gene: -; CDR3nt: TGTGCCAGCAGTGCTACCCCGGGACACAACACCGGGGAGCTGTTTTTT; CDR3aa: CASSATPGHNTGELFF
v_gene: TRBV29-1; abundance: few; j_gene: TRBJ1-4; d_gene: -; CDR3nt: TGCAGCGTTCAACACGGGAATGAAAAACTGTTTTTT; CDR3aa: CSVQHGNEKLFF